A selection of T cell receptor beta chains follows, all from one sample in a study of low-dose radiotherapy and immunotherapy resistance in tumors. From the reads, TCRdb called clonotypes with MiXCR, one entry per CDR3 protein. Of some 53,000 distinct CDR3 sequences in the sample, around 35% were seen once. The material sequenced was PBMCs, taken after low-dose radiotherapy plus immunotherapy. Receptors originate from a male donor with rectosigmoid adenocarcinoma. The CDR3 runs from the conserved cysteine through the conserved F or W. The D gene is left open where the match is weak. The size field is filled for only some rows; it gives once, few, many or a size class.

CASREDGNTEAFF,TGTGCCAGCAGGGAGGACGGGAACACTGAAGCTTTCTTT,TRBV28,medium-sized,TRBJ1-1,-
CASSKARLDAGKKFF,TGTGCCAGCAGCAAAGCGCGGCTGGACGCCGGAAAAAAGTTCTTC,TRBV21-1,many,TRBJ2-1,-
CASSSGPKDEQYF,TGTGCCAGCAGTTCCGGTCCCAAGGACGAGCAGTACTTC,TRBV9,-,TRBJ2-7,-
CAWSTGLGGNQPQHF,TGTGCCTGGAGTACGGGGCTGGGAGGCAATCAGCCCCAGCATTTT,TRBV30,-,TRBJ1-5,-
CASRSPGADEQFF,TGTGCCAGCAGGTCTCCAGGGGCCGATGAGCAGTTCTTC,TRBV27,-,TRBJ2-1,-
CASRLGPGSPLHF,TGTGCCAGTCGATTGGGGCCGGGTTCACCCCTCCACTTT,TRBV12-3/TRBV12-4,many,TRBJ1-6,-
CASRQGGNQPQHF,TGTGCCAGCAGACAGGGGGGCAATCAGCCCCAGCATTTT,TRBV6-2/TRBV6-3,-,TRBJ1-5,TRBD1
CASSLIDSYTDTQYF,TGTGCCAGCAGCTTAATTGACAGCTACACAGATACGCAGTATTTT,TRBV5-4,many,TRBJ2-3,-
CASSPQNSEQFF,TGTGCCAGCAGCCCACAAAACTCTGAGCAGTTCTTC,TRBV13,once,TRBJ2-1,-
CASSLGRRQPQHF,TGTGCCAGCAGTTTAGGACGCCGACAGCCCCAGCATTTT,TRBV27,many,TRBJ1-5,-
CASSLDLGGTEAFF,TGCGCCAGCAGCTTGGATCTGGGAGGGACTGAAGCTTTCTTT,TRBV5-1,many,TRBJ1-1,-
CASSEGNRVDGYTF,TGTGCCAGCAGTGAGGGGAACAGGGTGGACGGCTACACCTTC,TRBV25-1,large,TRBJ1-2,-
CASSQRQGGQPQHF,TGCGCCAGCAGCCAACGACAGGGGGGTCAGCCCCAGCATTTT,TRBV4-3,many,TRBJ1-5,TRBD1
CASSHGHPPGTIYF,TGTGCCAGCAGCCACGGACACCCCCCGGGCACCATATATTTT,TRBV3-1,few,TRBJ1-3,-
CASSLPLDRRNYEQYF,TGTGCCAGCAGCCTCCCCCTGGACAGGCGAAACTACGAGCAGTACTTC,TRBV28,many,TRBJ2-7,TRBD1
CATSEGRLSNTGELFF,TGTGCCACCAGTGAGGGCAGGCTATCGAACACCGGGGAGCTGTTTTTT,TRBV24-1,-,TRBJ2-2,-
CSAGGAGGADTQYF,TGCAGCGCCGGAGGAGCGGGGGGGGCAGATACGCAGTATTTT,TRBV29-1,many,TRBJ2-3,TRBD2
CASRDRDTEAFF,TGTGCCAGCCGCGACAGGGACACTGAAGCTTTCTTT,TRBV19,many,TRBJ1-1,TRBD1
CASSLARPDDTQYF,TGCGCCAGCAGCTTGGCGAGGCCTGACGATACGCAGTATTTT,TRBV5-1,few,TRBJ2-3,-
CASHAGQGAGEQYF,TGTGCCAGCCACGCGGGACAGGGCGCGGGGGAGCAGTACTTC,TRBV18,many,TRBJ2-7,TRBD1
CASRPVRVAGEGYTF,TGTGCCAGCAGGCCGGTTAGGGTGGCAGGGGAAGGCTACACCTTC,TRBV2,-,TRBJ1-2,-
CATSDRGDFSDTQYF,TGTGCCACCTCTGACAGGGGGGATTTTTCAGATACGCAGTATTTT,TRBV24-1,many,TRBJ2-3,TRBD1
CASSPGQALRNEQYF,TGTGCCAGCTCACCTGGACAAGCGTTAAGGAACGAGCAGTACTTC,TRBV18,many,TRBJ2-7,-
CASSLAPGQPSYEQYF,TGTGCCAGCAGCTTAGCCCCGGGACAGCCGAGCTACGAGCAGTACTTC,TRBV7-9,many,TRBJ2-7,TRBD1
CASSNLPGRGLQPQHF,TGTGCCAGCAGTAACCTTCCGGGACGAGGGCTCCAGCCCCAGCATTTT,TRBV12-3/TRBV12-4,many,TRBJ1-5,-
CASLHGGSNNEQFF,TGTGCCAGCCTTCACGGCGGGTCGAACAATGAGCAGTTCTTC,TRBV12-3/TRBV12-4,many,TRBJ2-1,-
CASSPIGGSSGNTIYF,TGCGCCAGCAGCCCGATCGGAGGGTCCTCTGGAAACACCATATATTTT,TRBV5-1,many,TRBJ1-3,-
CASSRLTGSSGNTIYF,TGTGCCAGCAGTCGATTGACGGGTAGCTCTGGAAACACCATATATTTT,TRBV28,many,TRBJ1-3,-
CASDGSSSSGANVLTF,TGTGCCAGCGACGGATCAAGTAGCTCTGGGGCCAACGTCCTGACTTTC,TRBV6-2/TRBV6-3,many,TRBJ2-6,-
CASSTKTVNTEAFF,TGTGCCAGCAGTACCAAGACCGTGAACACTGAAGCTTTCTTT,TRBV6-2/TRBV6-3,-,TRBJ1-1,-
CASSPEGEWLAGAPGRLDTQYF,TGTGCCAGCAGCCCAGAGGGGGAGTGGCTAGCGGGGGCCCCGGGCCGCCTAGATACGCAGTATTTT,TRBV3-1,few,TRBJ2-3,TRBD2
CASSPRANVLTF,TGTGCCAGTAGCCCCCGGGCCAACGTCCTGACTTTC,TRBV19,many,TRBJ2-6,-
CASSSGLAGVGTQYF,TGTGCCAGCAGTTCGGGACTAGCGGGAGTGGGTACGCAGTATTTT,TRBV6-2/TRBV6-3,many,TRBJ2-3,TRBD2
CASRRTGSEGQFF,TGTGCCAGCAGGCGGACAGGGTCGGAGGGGCAGTTCTTC,TRBV6-5,once,TRBJ2-1,TRBD1
CASSDLPGGSTDTQYF,TGTGCCAGCAGTGACCTCCCAGGGGGGAGCACAGATACGCAGTATTTT,TRBV6-4,few,TRBJ2-3,-
CASSQGTGSGNTIYF,TGCGCCAGCAGCCAGGGGACAGGGTCTGGAAACACCATATATTTT,TRBV4-3,many,TRBJ1-3,TRBD1
CASSLLQGSYEQYF,TGCGCCAGCAGCTTGCTACAGGGGAGCTACGAGCAGTACTTC,TRBV5-1,few,TRBJ2-7,TRBD1